Detailed here is one TCR beta chain. Its antigen remains unknown. The sample belongs to a study of T cell repertoires in ileal Crohn's disease. On the study more broadly: Biopsies of the neoterminal ileum at postoperative colonoscopy form M6 samples.

Per sample, around 0.55 micrograms of biopsy DNA were TCRB immunosequenced. The assay was immunoSEQ multiplex PCR, and TCRdb's table has in-frame clones only and misses some. The repertoire includes over 3,500 clones, around 70% of them detected once, and 23% sits in the top ten. Germline CDR1 MRHNA, CDR2 SNTAGT. Trimming took 4 bases from V and 3 from J; bases not matched to a gene: 1. CDR3 length: 14 residues. The sample's time point: neoterminal ileum biopsy at postoperative endoscopy, about 6 months after surgery. Notes on the study in general: The median delay to postoperative endoscopy was about 7 months. Mucosal expansions were suggested to be mainly CD8 T cells.

The source material was ileal tissue. The TCR sequence derives from an adult with Crohn's disease. This chain links TRBV6-4 with TRBJ2-2; 8 positions match TRBD1. The DNA of the CDR3 is TGTGCCAGCAGTGCCAGGGGGCACACCGGGGAGCTGTTTTTT. Translation: CASSARGHTGELFF.